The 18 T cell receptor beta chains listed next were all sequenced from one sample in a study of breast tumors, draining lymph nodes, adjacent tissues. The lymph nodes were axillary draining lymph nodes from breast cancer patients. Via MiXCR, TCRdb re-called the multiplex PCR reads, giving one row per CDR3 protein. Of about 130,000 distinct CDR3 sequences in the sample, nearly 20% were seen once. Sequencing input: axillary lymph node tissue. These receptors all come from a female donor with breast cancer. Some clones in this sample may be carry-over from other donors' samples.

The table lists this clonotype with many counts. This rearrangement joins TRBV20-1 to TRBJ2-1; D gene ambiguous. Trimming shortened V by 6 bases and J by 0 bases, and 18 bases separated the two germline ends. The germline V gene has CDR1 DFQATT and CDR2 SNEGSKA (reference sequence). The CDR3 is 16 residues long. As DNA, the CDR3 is TGCAGTGCCGGTGCCCGTAGGACCATCTCCTACAATGAGCAGTTCTTC. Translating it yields CSAGARRTISYNEQFF.

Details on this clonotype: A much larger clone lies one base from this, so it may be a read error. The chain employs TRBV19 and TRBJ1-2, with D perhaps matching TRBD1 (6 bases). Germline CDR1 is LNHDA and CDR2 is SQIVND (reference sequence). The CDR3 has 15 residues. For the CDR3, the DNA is TGTGCCAGTAGTAAAGGGGGACGGATGACCTATGGCTACGCCTTC. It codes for CASSKGGRMTYGYAF.

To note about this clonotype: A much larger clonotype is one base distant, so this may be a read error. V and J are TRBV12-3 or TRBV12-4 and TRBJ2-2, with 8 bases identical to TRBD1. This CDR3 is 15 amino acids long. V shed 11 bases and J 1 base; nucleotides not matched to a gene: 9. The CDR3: CAVTLGQVNTGELFF. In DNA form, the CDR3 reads TGTGCCGTAACGCTGGGACAGGTGAACACCGGGGAGCTGTTTTTT.

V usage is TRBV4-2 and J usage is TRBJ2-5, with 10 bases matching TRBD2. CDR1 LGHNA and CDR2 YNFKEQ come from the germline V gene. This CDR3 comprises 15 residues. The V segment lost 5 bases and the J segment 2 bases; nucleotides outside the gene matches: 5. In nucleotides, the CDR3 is TGTGCCAGCAGCAGTGGGACTAGCGAGCAAGAGACCCAGTACTTC. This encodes CASSSGTSEQETQYF.

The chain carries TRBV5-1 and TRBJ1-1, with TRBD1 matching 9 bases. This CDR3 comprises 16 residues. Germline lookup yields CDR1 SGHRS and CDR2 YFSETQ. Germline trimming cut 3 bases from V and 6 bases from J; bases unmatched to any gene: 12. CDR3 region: CASSSYTGGATPEAFF. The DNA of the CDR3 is TGCGCCAGCAGCTCGTACACAGGGGGCGCGACCCCTGAAGCTTTCTTT.

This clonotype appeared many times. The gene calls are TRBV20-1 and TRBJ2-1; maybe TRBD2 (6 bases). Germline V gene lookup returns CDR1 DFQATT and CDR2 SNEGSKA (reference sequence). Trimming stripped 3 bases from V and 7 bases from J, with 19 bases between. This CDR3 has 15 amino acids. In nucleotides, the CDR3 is TGCAGTGCTAGCCACCGGGACTCGTCTGTTAATGAGCAGTTCTTC. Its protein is CSASHRDSSVNEQFF.

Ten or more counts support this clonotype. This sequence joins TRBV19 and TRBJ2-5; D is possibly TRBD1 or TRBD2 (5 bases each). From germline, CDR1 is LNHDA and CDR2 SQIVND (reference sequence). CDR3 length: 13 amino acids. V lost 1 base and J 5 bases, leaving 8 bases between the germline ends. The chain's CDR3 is CASSIGGRETQYF. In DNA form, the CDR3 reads TGTGCCAGTAGTATAGGGGGACGGGAGACCCAGTACTTC.

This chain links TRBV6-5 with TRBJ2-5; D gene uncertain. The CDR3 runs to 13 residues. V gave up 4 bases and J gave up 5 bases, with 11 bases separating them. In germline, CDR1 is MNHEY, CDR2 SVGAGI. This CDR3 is CASSWAGVETQYF. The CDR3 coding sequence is TGTGCCAGCAGTTGGGCTGGGGTGGAGACCCAGTACTTC.

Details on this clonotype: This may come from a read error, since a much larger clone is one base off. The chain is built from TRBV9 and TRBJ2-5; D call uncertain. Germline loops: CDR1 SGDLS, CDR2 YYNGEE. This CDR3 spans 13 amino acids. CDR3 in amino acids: CASSVALQETQCF. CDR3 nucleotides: TGTGCCAGCAGCGTAGCTTTACAAGAGACCCAGTGCTTC.

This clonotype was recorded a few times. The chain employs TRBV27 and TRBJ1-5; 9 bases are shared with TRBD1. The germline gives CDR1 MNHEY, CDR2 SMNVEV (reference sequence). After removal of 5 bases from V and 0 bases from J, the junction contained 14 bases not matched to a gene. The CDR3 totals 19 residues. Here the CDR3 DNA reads TGTGCCAGCAGTCGCAATTCGGGACAGGGTGGGAGTAGCAATCAGCCCCAGCATTTT. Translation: CASSRNSGQGGSSNQPQHF.

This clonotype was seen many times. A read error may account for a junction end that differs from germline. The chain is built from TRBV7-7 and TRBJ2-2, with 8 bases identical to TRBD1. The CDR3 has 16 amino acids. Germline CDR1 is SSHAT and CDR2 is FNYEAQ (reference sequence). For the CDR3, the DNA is TGTGCTAGCAGTCCAGGGGGCGTTGGGGTTACCGGGGAGCTGTTTTTT. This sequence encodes CASSPGGVGVTGELFF.

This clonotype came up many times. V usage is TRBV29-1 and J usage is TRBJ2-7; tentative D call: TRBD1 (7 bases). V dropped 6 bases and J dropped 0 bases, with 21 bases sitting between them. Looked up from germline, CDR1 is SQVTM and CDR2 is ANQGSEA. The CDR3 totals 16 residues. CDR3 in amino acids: CSVGGSWTGNSYEQYF. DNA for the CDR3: TGCAGCGTGGGGGGATCTTGGACAGGCAACTCCTACGAGCAGTACTTC.

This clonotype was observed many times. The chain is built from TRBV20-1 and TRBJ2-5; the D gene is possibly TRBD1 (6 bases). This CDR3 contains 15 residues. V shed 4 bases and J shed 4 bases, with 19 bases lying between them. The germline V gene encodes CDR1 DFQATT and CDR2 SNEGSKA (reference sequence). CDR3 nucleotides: TGCAGTGCTAAAGCTCCAACCCAGGGGTCAGAGACCCAGTACTTC. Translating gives CSAKAPTQGSETQYF.

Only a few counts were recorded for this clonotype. Here the CDR3 DNA reads TGTGCCAGCAGTTTGTACAGGGAGCGCAATCAGCCCCAGCATTTT. Its translation: CASSLYRERNQPQHF. The chain joins TRBV28 to TRBJ1-5; maybe TRBD1 (6 bases). From germline, CDR1 is MDHEN and CDR2 SYDVKM. V was trimmed by 3 bases and J by 2 bases, leaving 11 bases between them. This CDR3 is built from 15 residues.

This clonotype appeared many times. The CDR3 region is CASGPGGGNTIYF. Here the CDR3 DNA reads TGTGCTAGTGGGCCCGGCGGGGGAAACACCATATATTTT. This chain joins TRBV12-5 and TRBJ1-3; no reliable D call. The germline V gene encodes CDR1 LGHNT and CDR2 FRNRAP. The CDR3 runs 13 residues. V lost 6 bases, J lost 4 bases, and 10 bases lay in between.

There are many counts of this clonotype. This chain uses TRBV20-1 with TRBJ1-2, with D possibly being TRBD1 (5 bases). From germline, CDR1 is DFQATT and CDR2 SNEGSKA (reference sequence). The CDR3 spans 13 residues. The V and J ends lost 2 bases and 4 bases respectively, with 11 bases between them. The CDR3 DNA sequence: TGCAGTGCTAGATCATACGGGGGCTATGGCTACACCTTC. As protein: CSARSYGGYGYTF.

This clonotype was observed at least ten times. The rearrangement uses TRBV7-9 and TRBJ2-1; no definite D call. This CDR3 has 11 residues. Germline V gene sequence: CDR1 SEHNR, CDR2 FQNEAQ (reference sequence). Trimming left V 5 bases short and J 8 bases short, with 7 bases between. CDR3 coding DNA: TGTGCCAGCAGCGAATATGATGAGCAGTTCTTC. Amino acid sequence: CASSEYDEQFF.

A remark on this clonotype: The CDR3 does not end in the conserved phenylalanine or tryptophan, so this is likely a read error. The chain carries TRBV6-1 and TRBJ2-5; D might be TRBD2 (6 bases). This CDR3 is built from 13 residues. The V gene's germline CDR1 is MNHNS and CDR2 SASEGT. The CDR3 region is CASGDGGRETQYL. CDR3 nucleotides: TGTGCCAGCGGTGATGGAGGGAGGGAGACCCAGTACCTC.